This note documents a single TCR beta chain sequence. Its target is unknown. This specimen belongs to a study of cytomegalovirus exposure and HLA in healthy donors. Across the whole study: Earlier, 200 million or so T cells were analyzed, and 90 million to 140 million unique TCR beta sequences were found among them. Membership in the Caucasian-associated ancestry cluster was found for around 85% of 350 to 450 genotyped donors. Study results and caveats: The records held CMV serostatus as the only immune exposure information.

PCR employed 60 Vbeta and 13 Jbeta primers. The data were produced by immunoSEQ multiplex PCR, yet TCRdb's version contains in-frame clones alone and is incomplete. The data contain 220,000 or so clones, about 74% of them singletons. The CDR3 length is 16 residues. CDR1 is MNHNY, CDR2 SVGAGI, per germline (reference sequence). With V trimmed by 3 bases and J by 2 bases, 7 bases remained unmatched. Sequencing used PBMCs. The rearrangement links TRBV6-6 to TRBJ1-5; 7 bases are a match to TRBD1. This receptor was obtained from a woman aged 25 to 45 in good health and CMV-seronegative. CDR3 residues: CASSYSTGSGNQPQHF. CDR3 DNA: TGTGCCAGCAGTTATTCGACAGGGAGTGGCAATCAGCCCCAGCATTTT.